This T cell receptor beta chain is from a study of cytomegalovirus exposure and HLA in healthy donors. PCR employed 60 Vbeta and 13 Jbeta primers. The protocol was immunoSEQ multiplex PCR, while the TCRdb copy is restricted to in-frame clones and leaves out a portion. Among 180,000 or so clones listed, 65% to 85% were seen once. Trimming cost V 0 bases and J 3 bases, with 10 bases left between them. CDR1 is MNHNY and CDR2 is SVGAGI in the germline V gene (reference sequence). The CDR3 is 15 residues long. The receptor's source is a female donor in good health and CMV-seronegative. The chain uses TRBV6-6 and TRBJ2-3, with a tentative D call TRBD2 (5 bases). What was sequenced was PBMCs. CDR3 amino acids: CASSYSNSVTDTQYF. CDR3 nucleotides: TGTGCCAGCAGTTACTCGAATAGCGTAACAGATACGCAGTATTTT.